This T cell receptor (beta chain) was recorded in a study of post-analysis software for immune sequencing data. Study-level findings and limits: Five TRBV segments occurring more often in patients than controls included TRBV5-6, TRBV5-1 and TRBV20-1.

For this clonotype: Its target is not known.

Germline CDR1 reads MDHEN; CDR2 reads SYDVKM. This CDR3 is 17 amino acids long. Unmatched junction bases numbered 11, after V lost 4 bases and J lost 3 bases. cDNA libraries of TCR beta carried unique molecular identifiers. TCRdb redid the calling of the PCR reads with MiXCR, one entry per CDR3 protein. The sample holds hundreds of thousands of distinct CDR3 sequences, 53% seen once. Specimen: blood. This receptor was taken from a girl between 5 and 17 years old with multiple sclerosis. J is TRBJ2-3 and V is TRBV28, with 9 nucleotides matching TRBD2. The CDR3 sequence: CASSSHSGSKVTDTQYF. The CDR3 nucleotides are TGTGCCAGCAGTTCCCATAGCGGGAGTAAGGTTACAGATACGCAGTATTTT.